The 24 T cell receptor beta chains reported below all come from one sample, sequenced in a study of blood T cells in healthy people across ages. A second PCR, run for roughly 7 to 12 cycles, used a sample-barcoded 5' primer plus a J-beta primer mix. MiXCR, applied by TCRdb to the 5' RACE reads, yields one record per CDR3 protein. The sample holds 750,000 to 950,000 distinct CDR3 sequences, around 25% seen once. The same sample was also studied in work on T cells of mothers and their children.

Sample: blood. The receptors were gathered from a boy aged 5 to 17 in good health.

The chain joins TRBV20-1 to TRBJ2-5; the match to TRBD2 covers 7 bases. After removal of 6 bases from V and 5 bases from J, the junction contained 9 bases not matched to a gene. This CDR3 region has 13 residues. Germline CDR1 DFQATT, CDR2 SNEGSKA (reference sequence). The CDR3 DNA follows: TGCAGTGCAACCCCGGGAGCGGGGGAGACCCAGTACTTC. It is translated as CSATPGAGETQYF.

This clonotype turned up a few times. At one of its ends the junction is not consistent with the germline gene, which may arise from a read error. This rearrangement joins TRBV9 to TRBJ1-2; D is perhaps TRBD1 (5 bases). The CDR3 is made up of 16 amino acids. CDR1 and CDR2 from the germline V gene are SGDLS and YYNGEE. CDR3 in DNA: TGTGTCAGCAGCCCAGATCAGGGTGGAGGAGGGTATGGCTACACCTTC. This codes for CVSSPDQGGGGYGYTF.

This clonotype was observed a handful of times. The chain links TRBV2 to TRBJ2-7; D not certain. Trimming stripped 2 bases from V and 6 bases from J, with 11 bases between. Germline CDR1 reads SNHLY; CDR2 reads FYNNEI. The CDR3 spans 13 residues. The chain's CDR3 is CASSESGFREQYF. In DNA, the CDR3 is TGTGCCAGCAGTGAATCTGGGTTTCGCGAGCAGTACTTC.

Of note for this clonotype: At one of its ends the junction is not consistent with the germline gene, which may arise from a read error. The V and J genes are TRBV12-3 or TRBV12-4 and TRBJ2-5, with a possible D match to TRBD2 (6 bases). The CDR3 is made up of 15 amino acids. As DNA, the CDR3 is TGTGCCAGCAGTTTCGACAGCACCCTGGAGGGTGTCCAGTGCTTC. This sequence encodes CASSFDSTLEGVQCF.

This clonotype was seen only a few times. The chain links TRBV27 to TRBJ2-7, with D perhaps TRBD1 or TRBD2 (6 bases each). The germline CDR1 and CDR2 sequences are MNHEY and SMNVEV (reference sequence). The CDR3 consists of 15 residues. The V end lost 7 bases, the J end lost 1 base, and 17 bases lay between the germline ends. The CDR3 DNA sequence: TGTGCCAGCACCCCCGTAGGGGGGCTTTCCTACGAGCAGTACTTC. Protein: CASTPVGGLSYEQYF.

In this sample, this clonotype turned up a few times. The chain combines TRBV7-9 with TRBJ2-7; 8 positions match TRBD1. Germline V CDR1 and CDR2: SEHNR, FQNEAQ (reference sequence). Unmatched junction bases numbered 9, after V lost 5 bases and J lost 3 bases. The CDR3 has 15 amino acids. CDR3 sequence: CASSGKGTGDYEQYF. CDR3 nucleotides: TGTGCCAGCAGCGGAAAGGGGACAGGTGACTACGAGCAGTACTTC.

This clonotype showed up many times. This sequence joins TRBV28 and TRBJ2-7; unclear D gene. The CDR3 length is 12 residues. Germline V gene sequence: CDR1 MDHEN, CDR2 SYDVKM. Trimming stripped 2 bases from V and 2 bases from J, with 4 bases between. As DNA, the CDR3 is TGTGCCAGCAGTTTAGAGGCCTACGAGCAGTACTTC. Protein product: CASSLEAYEQYF. The full variable domain, rest sourced from reference TRBV28 and TRBJ2-7, is DVKVTQSSRYLVKRTGEKVFLECVQDMDHENMFWYRQDPGLGLRLIYFSYDVKMKEKGDIPEGYSVSREKKERFSLILESASTNQTSMYLCASSLEAYEQYFGPGTRLTVT.

The V call is TRBV2, the J call TRBJ2-4; D gene ambiguous. The CDR3 is 16 amino acids. Per the germline V gene, CDR1 is SNHLY and CDR2 is FYNNEI. V lost 6 bases, J lost 1 base, and 16 bases lay in between. The CDR3 here is CASRPTALDAKNIQYF. The CDR3 nucleotides read TGTGCCAGCAGACCCACAGCTCTAGACGCCAAAAACATTCAGTACTTC.

The sample holds a few counts of this clonotype. This rearrangement joins TRBV7-2 to TRBJ1-4; D might be TRBD1 (6 bases). Trimming took 2 bases from V and 4 from J, leaving 14 bases between them. The length of the CDR3 is 16 residues. The V gene's germline CDR1 is SGHTA and CDR2 FQGNSA. CDR3 region: CASSLSVTGRNEKLFF. For the CDR3, the DNA is TGTGCCAGCAGCTTATCGGTCACAGGGCGTAATGAAAAACTGTTTTTT.

V usage is TRBV4-1 and J usage is TRBJ2-2, with 9 bases aligning to TRBD1. This CDR3 region has 18 residues. The V gene end was trimmed by 3 bases and the J gene end by 3 bases; junction bases not matched to a gene: 11. Germline lookup yields CDR1 MGHRA and CDR2 YSYEKL. The DNA for the CDR3 is TGCGCCAGCAGCCAGCTATATGGGACAGGGTACGACACCGGGGAGCTGTTTTTT. Translation: CASSQLYGTGYDTGELFF.

This clonotype was counted between two and nine times. V usage is TRBV4-1 and J usage is TRBJ2-5; 7 bases line up with TRBD1. The CDR3 loop spans 13 amino acids. The V and J ends lost 4 bases and 6 bases, in that order; junction bases with no gene match: 5. Germline values: CDR1 MGHRA, CDR2 YSYEKL. The CDR3 bases are TGCGCCAGCAGCCTCGGGACAGAGAAGACCCAGTACTTC. It encodes CASSLGTEKTQYF.

This clonotype was seen only a few times. The chain employs TRBV9 and TRBJ1-4; TRBD1 matches 8 bases. Trimming removed 1 base from V and 3 bases from J; junction bases left unmatched: 11. Germline CDR1 and CDR2: SGDLS and YYNGEE. This CDR3 spans 18 amino acids. CDR3 DNA: TGTGCCAGCAGCGTATCAGGACAGGGAATTGATGCTAATGAAAAACTGTTTTTT. This encodes CASSVSGQGIDANEKLFF.

The count of this clonotype is one. The rearrangement joins TRBV7-9 to TRBJ2-7, with D tentatively TRBD1 (6 bases). CDR1 is SEHNR, CDR2 FQNEAQ, per germline (reference sequence). The CDR3 totals 15 residues. V lost 2 bases to trimming and J lost 2 bases, with 13 bases between them. The CDR3 nucleotides are TGTGCCAGCAGCTTACCACAGGGAAGTGCCTACGAGCAGTACTTC. Its protein product is CASSLPQGSAYEQYF. Full variable domain (missing parts from reference TRBV7-9 and TRBJ2-7): DTGVSQNPRHKITKRGQNVTFRCDPISEHNRLYWYRQTLGQGPEFLTYFQNEAQLEKSRLLSDRFSAERPKGSFSTLEIQRTEQGDSAMYLCASSLPQGSAYEQYFGPGTRLTVT.

The J gene is TRBJ2-7, the V gene TRBV5-6; TRBD1 might be the D (5 bases). The CDR3 contains 13 residues. In germline, CDR1 is SGHDT, CDR2 YYEEEE. Trimming pared 4 bases from V and 3 bases from J, leaving 11 bases between. The DNA for the CDR3 is TGTGCCAGCAGCACAGGACCAAGCTACGAGCAGTACTTC. This encodes CASSTGPSYEQYF.

This clonotype was observed a few times. The rearrangement links TRBV14 to TRBJ1-1, with D maybe TRBD1 (6 bases). CDR1 and CDR2 from the germline V gene are SGHDN and FVKESK. Deletions cut 6 bases from V and 7 bases from J, with 21 bases between. The CDR3 is 15 residues long. CDR3 DNA sequence: TGTGCCAGCAGTTCGGGGTTCCCTAGAGGGGGTGAAGCTTTCTTT. Encoded protein: CASSSGFPRGGEAFF.

Comments on this clonotype: A read error may produce the germline difference seen at one junction end. The V call is TRBV4-1, the J call TRBJ2-3; TRBD2 aligns across 8 bases. Germline V gives CDR1 MGHRA, CDR2 YSYEKL. CDR3 length: 16 amino acids. The DNA of the CDR3 is TGTGCCAGCAGCCAAGTCCCGTTAGCGGGGACAGATACGCAGTATTTT. Translating gives CASSQVPLAGTDTQYF.

CDR3 residues: CATGSGGVGGELFF. The CDR3 nucleotides read TGTGCCACCGGTTCAGGGGGCGTCGGCGGGGAGCTGTTTTTT. The V call is TRBV24-1, the J call TRBJ2-2, with 8 positions matching TRBD1. This CDR3 is built from 14 residues. V trimming: 9 bases; J trimming: 7 bases; junction bases outside the gene matches: 9. Per germline, CDR1 KGHDR and CDR2 SFDVKD.

This clonotype was seen a handful of times. The chain links TRBV4-1 to TRBJ1-1; D ambiguous. The germline CDR1 and CDR2 sequences are MGHRA and YSYEKL. The V and J ends lost 3 bases and 10 bases respectively, with 21 bases between them. The CDR3 covers 15 residues. The CDR3 is CASSQVRRPDKGAFF. CDR3 DNA: TGCGCCAGCAGCCAGGTACGGCGACCCGATAAAGGAGCTTTCTTT.

In DNA, the CDR3 is TGTGCCAGCAGTAACCGGGACGGCCGCTACGAGCAGTACTTC. It specifies CASSNRDGRYEQYF. The chain links TRBV12-3 or TRBV12-4 to TRBJ2-7; either TRBD1 or TRBD2 may supply D (5 bases each). This CDR3 region has 14 residues. V was trimmed by 5 bases and J by 3 bases, leaving 14 bases between them.

This clonotype was recorded at least ten times. The chain is built from TRBV4-1 and TRBJ2-4; D possibly corresponds to TRBD2 (6 bases). CDR1 and CDR2 (germline): MGHRA, YSYEKL. Trimming shortened V by 4 bases and J by 8 bases, and 18 bases separated the two germline ends. The CDR3 length is 15 residues. The CDR3 nucleotides are TGCGCCAGCAGCCTCCAACTGACTAGAGGAGACATTCAGTACTTC. This encodes CASSLQLTRGDIQYF.

This clonotype was seen only a few times. The rearrangement uses TRBV24-1 and TRBJ2-2, with TRBD1 identical over 8 bases. Germline CDR1 is KGHDR and CDR2 is SFDVKD. After removal of 8 bases from V and 0 bases from J, the junction contained 10 bases not matched to a gene. The CDR3 spans 17 residues. The CDR3 reads CATNEDRAPPNTGELFF. For the CDR3, the DNA is TGTGCCACCAACGAGGACAGGGCCCCCCCGAACACCGGGGAGCTGTTTTTT.

The chain has TRBV2 and TRBJ2-1; D unclear. CDR1 is SNHLY, CDR2 FYNNEI, per germline. The CDR3 runs to 16 residues. Trimming took off 0 bases at V and 0 bases at J, with 9 bases between the two ends. DNA for the CDR3: TGTGCCAGCAGTGAAGCGGGGATGAGCTCCTACAATGAGCAGTTCTTC. Translating it yields CASSEAGMSSYNEQFF.

This clonotype was recorded a few times. The chain is built from TRBV28 and TRBJ2-7; 9 positions agree with TRBD1. The CDR3 covers 17 residues. Per the germline V gene, CDR1 is MDHEN and CDR2 is SYDVKM. Trimming removed 5 bases from V and 5 bases from J; junction bases left unmatched: 16. The DNA of the CDR3 is TGTGCCAGCAGTCTAACCCCACCGGGACAGGGTGAGGACGAGCAGTACTTC. It is translated as CASSLTPPGQGEDEQYF.

The table lists this clonotype with a count of one. This could be a read error, since a much larger clone is one nucleotide away. This chain connects TRBV3-1 to TRBJ1-2; 8 bases are a match to TRBD1. The CDR3 consists of 13 residues. V trimming: 1 base; J trimming: 8 bases; junction bases outside the gene matches: 3. Germline CDR1 and CDR2: LGHDT and YNNKEL (reference sequence). In DNA, the CDR3 is TGTGCCAGCAGCCAAGGGACAGGGAGCGGCTACACCTTC. Its translation: CASSQGTGSGYTF. Complete variable domain (other parts from reference TRBV3-1 and TRBJ1-2): DTAVSQTPKYLVTQMGNDKSIKCEQNLGHDTMYWYKQDSKKFLKIMFSYNNKELIINETVPNRFSPKSPDKAHLNLHINSLELGDSAVYFCASSQGTGSGYTFGSGTRLTVV.